This T cell receptor beta chain was recovered during a study of blood T cell repertoires in COVID-19. From germline, CDR1 is SGHVS and CDR2 FNYEAQ. With 3 bases clipped from V and 0 bases from J, the junction kept 5 bases outside the gene matches. This CDR3 has 18 amino acids. This clone was seen just once. TCRdb's table, derived via immunoSEQ multiplex PCR, lists solely in-frame clones and lacks some. The sample includes around 150,000 clones, 88% of them seen just once. The chain couples TRBV7-6 to TRBJ2-1; TRBD2 matches 13 bases. Sample: PBMCs or T cells enriched from blood (not recorded which). The TCR sequence derives from a woman aged 45-59 years who had recovered from COVID-19. CDR3 bases: TGTGCCAGCAGCTTGGGACTAGCGGGGATGAGCTCCTACAATGAGCAGTTCTTC. This codes for CASSLGLAGMSSYNEQFF.